Listed below are T cell receptor beta chains from one sample, sequenced in a study of shared clonotypes between healthy human individuals. The repertoire was sequenced with immunoSEQ multiplex PCR; TCRdb's copy has only in-frame clones and lacks some. Altogether around 480,000 clones are present, about 75% being singletons, with the ten largest covering around an eighth. Sequenced: PBMCs. The receptors here all came from a middle-aged woman in good health. Some clones in this sample may be carry-over from other donors' samples. Each CDR3 is given with its conserved first and last residue. Each record gives: clone size, D gene, V gene, CDR3 length, J gene, CDR3 DNA, CDR3 protein. The D gene is left open where the match is weak. A clone size is listed for some rows: how often the clone was seen (once, few, many), or a class if it is expanded.

>NA|TRBD1|TRBV18|16|TRBJ2-3
TGTGCCAGCTCACCACCTCGGGACAGGGGGACAGATACGCAGTATTTT
CASSPPRDRGTDTQYF
>many|NA|TRBV4-3|15|TRBJ2-5
TGCGCCAGCAGCCAAGATACGGGGAAGGGAGAGACCCAGTACTTC
CASSQDTGKGETQYF
>NA|NA|TRBV4-1|16|TRBJ2-2
TGCGCCAGCAGCCAAGATGGGGGCGCGAACACCGGGGAGCTGTTTTTT
CASSQDGGANTGELFF
>NA|TRBD1|TRBV27|14|TRBJ2-3
TGTGCCAGCAGTTTGGACAGGGGAACAGATACGCAGTATTTT
CASSLDRGTDTQYF
>few|NA|TRBV19|14|TRBJ1-5
TGTGCCAGTACTCATGGGGATAGCAATCAGCCCCAGCATTTT
CASTHGDSNQPQHF
>NA|NA|TRBV7-2|15|TRBJ2-7
TGTGCCAGCAGCCGCGACAGACCTGGGCCCTACGAGCAGTACTTC
CASSRDRPGPYEQYF
>NA|NA|TRBV5-1|15|TRBJ2-5
TGCGCCAGCAGCTTGGAGGGTTGGGTCCAAGAGACCCAGTACTTC
CASSLEGWVQETQYF
>NA|NA|TRBV4-3|16|TRBJ2-3
TGCGCCAGCAGCCAAGATCCAGCGGAAGGGGTAGATACGCAGTATTTT
CASSQDPAEGVDTQYF
>NA|TRBD2|TRBV30|13|TRBJ2-1
TGTGCCTGGAATGCGGGAGGCTACAATGAGCAGTTCTTC
CAWNAGGYNEQFF
>NA|TRBD2|TRBV2|15|TRBJ2-1
TGTGCCAGCAGTGAAGGCGGGAGCTTCTACAATGAGCAGTTCTTC
CASSEGGSFYNEQFF
>NA|NA|TRBV4-1|13|TRBJ2-7
TGCGCCAGCAGCCAGGCCAACAGGTACGAGCAGTACTTC
CASSQANRYEQYF
>NA|TRBD2|TRBV9|16|TRBJ2-3
TGTGCCAGCAGCCAGAGGTTAGCGGGGCCCACAGATACGCAGTATTTT
CASSQRLAGPTDTQYF
>NA|NA|TRBV19|14|TRBJ2-7
TGTGCCAGTAGTATAATCCTCGACAGATCCGAGCAGTACTTC
CASSIILDRSEQYF
>NA|NA|TRBV7-8|15|TRBJ2-2
TGTGCCAGCGGCCGCGGCAGGGCGAACACCGGGGAGCTGTTTTTT
CASGRGRANTGELFF
>NA|NA|TRBV9|15|TRBJ2-7
TGTGCCAGCAGCCCGTCGGGTGGCAGAGCCTACGAGCAGTACTTC
CASSPSGGRAYEQYF
>NA|TRBD1|TRBV15|15|TRBJ2-1
TGTGCCACCAGCGGATTACAGGGGGCGCGGAATGAGCAGTTCTTC
CATSGLQGARNEQFF
>NA|TRBD2|TRBV27|15|TRBJ2-1
TGTGCCAGCAGCCCCAGACTAGCGGGGAACAATGAGCAGTTCTTC
CASSPRLAGNNEQFF
>once|TRBD1|TRBV7-2|16|TRBJ1-1
TGTGCCAGCAGCCCCCGCCCGGGACAGATGAACACTGAAGCTTTCTTT
CASSPRPGQMNTEAFF
>NA|NA|TRBV6-5|13|TRBJ1-1
TGTGCCAGCAGAAGGCAGGGGACTGCCGTGGCTTTCTTT
CASRRQGTAVAFF
>NA|TRBD1|TRBV10-3|17|TRBJ2-2
TGTGCCATCAGTGACCCCTGGGGACAGAGGAACACCGGGGAGCTGTTTTTT
CAISDPWGQRNTGELFF
>NA|TRBD1|TRBV5-4|16|TRBJ2-7
TGTGCCAGCAGCGGGAAGGACAGGGTGGGCTCCTACGGGCAGTACTTC
CASSGKDRVGSYGQYF
>few|NA|TRBV29-1|13|TRBJ2-5
TGCAGCGTTGCCCCGATAGATGTGGAGACCCAGTACTTC
CSVAPIDVETQYF
>NA|TRBD1|TRBV28|13|TRBJ2-7
TGTGCCAGCAGATTACAGGGGGCAGGAGAGCAGTACTTC
CASRLQGAGEQYF
>NA|NA|TRBV2|11|TRBJ2-1
TGTGCCAGCAGTGAACTAGCGCGGCAGTTCTTC
CASSELARQFF
>NA|TRBD1|TRBV11-2|13|TRBJ2-1
TGTGCCAGCAGCTGGGACAGGTACAATGAGCAGTTCTTC
CASSWDRYNEQFF
>NA|TRBD1|TRBV11-2|15|TRBJ2-7
TGTGCCAGCAGCTTGGACCGGGGACAGTCCTACGAGCAGTACTTC
CASSLDRGQSYEQYF
>NA|TRBD2|TRBV6-6|14|TRBJ2-7
TGTGCCAGCAGTTACTCGGGCGGGAGCTACGAGCAGTACTTC
CASSYSGGSYEQYF
>NA|TRBD1|TRBV4-1|14|TRBJ2-5
TGCGCCAGCAGACAAACAGGGGGACGCGAGACCCAGTACTTC
CASRQTGGRETQYF
>NA|TRBD1|TRBV7-6|14|TRBJ1-4
TGTGCCAGCAGCCAGGGACAGCGGGGGGAAAAACTGTTTTTT
CASSQGQRGEKLFF
>few|TRBD2|TRBV10-2|15|TRBJ2-7
TGCGCCAGCAGAGACCTAGCGGGAGTTTCCTACGAGCAGTACTTC
CASRDLAGVSYEQYF
>NA|TRBD1|TRBV5-4|15|TRBJ2-6
TGTGCCAGCAGCTCAGACAGGGAGGGGGCCAACGTCCTGACTTTC
CASSSDREGANVLTF
>NA|TRBD1|TRBV9|15|TRBJ2-1
TGTGCCAGCAGCGTAGCTACCGGACAGGGCGATGAGCAGTTCTTC
CASSVATGQGDEQFF
>NA|NA|TRBV2|15|TRBJ2-7
TGTGCCAGCAGTGAAGAGGCCATTAGCTCCTACGAGCAGTACTTC
CASSEEAISSYEQYF
>NA|TRBD1|TRBV14|17|TRBJ2-2
TGTGCCAGCAGCCATCTCTTTGGGACAGGGACCACCGGGGAGCTGTTTTTT
CASSHLFGTGTTGELFF
>NA|TRBD2|TRBV5-6|16|TRBJ2-3
TGTGCCAGCAGCTTCATAGCGGGAGGGCCCGCAGATACGCAGTATTTT
CASSFIAGGPADTQYF
>NA|NA|TRBV4-1|17|TRBJ1-4
TGCGCCAGCAGCCAGCCAGGCCGCGGGGCCACTAATGAAAAACTGTTTTTT
CASSQPGRGATNEKLFF
>NA|TRBD1|TRBV9|22|TRBJ2-6
TGTGCCAGCAGCGACTACGGACAGGGAAGTACTGGGGCCCGCTCTGGGGCCAACGTCCTGACTTTC
CASSDYGQGSTGARSGANVLTF
>once|TRBD1|TRBV5-4|15|TRBJ2-7
TGTGCCAGCAGGCCCGGACAGGGGTTATACTACGAGCAGTACTTC
CASRPGQGLYYEQYF
>NA|NA|TRBV18|13|TRBJ2-7
TGTGCCAGCTCATCGACAGAGTCCTACGAGCAGTACTTC
CASSSTESYEQYF
>NA|TRBD2|TRBV29-1|13|TRBJ2-7
TGCAGCGTGGCCGGGACTAGCGGGAACGAGCAGTACTTC
CSVAGTSGNEQYF
>NA|NA|TRBV7-3|14|TRBJ1-1
TGTGCCAGCAAACCGGGGTCGGATTTCGGTGAAGCTTTCTTT
CASKPGSDFGEAFF
>NA|NA|TRBV7-3|13|TRBJ1-2
TGTGCCAGCAGCTTAGAGGCGGACTATGGCTACACCTTC
CASSLEADYGYTF
>NA|NA|TRBV7-3|14|TRBJ2-3
TGTGCCAGCAGCTTAGAGCACTTCACAGATACGCAGTATTTT
CASSLEHFTDTQYF
>few|TRBD1|TRBV7-6|13|TRBJ2-7
TGTGCCAGCAGCCCCGACAGGGGCTACGAGCAGTACTTC
CASSPDRGYEQYF
>few|TRBD2|TRBV30|15|TRBJ2-3
TGTGCCTCCCACCCGACTAGCGGGAGACCCGATACGCAGTATTTT
CASHPTSGRPDTQYF
>once|TRBD2|TRBV7-9|15|TRBJ2-3
TGTGCCAGCAGCTTTTCCGGGAGGGCCACAGATACGCAGTATTTT
CASSFSGRATDTQYF
>NA|NA|TRBV9|14|TRBJ2-5
TGTGCCAGCACCTCGGGGGCGGCGCAAGAGACCCAGTACTTC
CASTSGAAQETQYF
>once|TRBD2|TRBV9|18|TRBJ2-3
TGTGCCAGCGGCGTAGGACTAGCGGGAGGTTCGTACACAGATACGCAGTATTTT
CASGVGLAGGSYTDTQYF
>NA|NA|TRBV6-5|15|TRBJ1-3
TGTGCCAGCACCCACCAGTGGGGCTCTGGAAACACCATATATTTT
CASTHQWGSGNTIYF
>NA|TRBD1|TRBV2|15|TRBJ1-3
TGTGCCAGCAGTGATTGGGACAGGGGTGGAAACACCATATATTTT
CASSDWDRGGNTIYF
>few|NA|TRBV5-1|14|TRBJ1-1
TGCGCCAGCAGCTTGGCCGGGGGAAGTACTGAAGCTTTCTTT
CASSLAGGSTEAFF
>NA|NA|TRBV28|14|TRBJ2-5
TGTGCCAGCAGTCCCCCGGTTCCGCCGGAGACCCAGTACTTC
CASSPPVPPETQYF
>NA|NA|TRBV4-2|14|TRBJ2-1
TGTGCCAGCAGCATAACGTCGGGGGAGGATGAGCAGTTCTTC
CASSITSGEDEQFF
>NA|NA|TRBV5-4|14|TRBJ2-5
TGTGCCAGCAGCTTGGTTAGCGGAAAAGAGACCCAGTACTTC
CASSLVSGKETQYF
>NA|TRBD2|TRBV27|17|TRBJ2-1
TGTGCCAGCAGTTTCTCACTAGCGGGAGGACGTACCTATGAGCAGTTCTTC
CASSFSLAGGRTYEQFF
>NA|NA|TRBV6-1|10|TRBJ1-4
TGTGCCAGCAGTGAAGGCAGGCTGTTTTTT
CASSEGRLFF
>NA|NA|TRBV4-1|13|TRBJ2-7
TGCGCCAGCAGCCAGCTTGACAACTACGAGCAGTACTTC
CASSQLDNYEQYF